This T cell receptor (beta chain) derives from a study of beta chain features in type 1 diabetes. Expressed TCRB transcripts were sequenced because the entire RNA isolate underwent reverse transcription. An average about 3.6 million reads came from naive, central memory and regulatory T cell samples. Sequencing used immunoSEQ multiplex PCR; TCRdb keeps in-frame clones, though not all of them. Of around 200,000 clones in the sample, 13% were seen once. CDR3 length equals 13 residues. CDR1 and CDR2 from the germline V gene are MDHEN and SYDVKM. With 5 bases removed from V and 7 bases from J, the gap between germline ends came to 14 bases.

The chain uses TRBV28 and TRBJ1-2; a possible D gene is TRBD1 (5 bases). Sequenced input: central memory CD4+ T cells from blood. The sequence came from a woman between 18 and 29 years old in good health. This CDR3 is CASSGAAGAGYTF. CDR3 in DNA: TGTGCCAGCAGTGGGGCGGCTGGGGCTGGCTACACCTTC.